The sequence of this TCR beta chain was determined in a study of vaccination effects on CD4 cells after COVID-19. Whole-study findings and limits: No early post-infection timepoints were available in the study, which also included few convalescent patients.

Using immunoSEQ multiplex PCR, the repertoire was profiled, and TCRdb retains in-frame clones only, with some absent. This table holds about 27,000 clones, around four fifths found once. CDR1 is SGDLS and CDR2 is YYNGEE in the germline V gene. There are 17 residues in the CDR3. After removal of 3 bases from V and 2 bases from J, the junction contained 7 bases not matched to a gene. Points on this clone: What it binds is unknown.

Prior to sequencing, the ViraFEST assay stimulated PBMC with viral peptide pools, which expanded the antigen-specific CD4+ T cells. Upon completion of 10 days in culture, CD4+ T cells were isolated. Participants received two doses of either the BNT162b2 or mRNA-1273 vaccine. The culture medium for a few million PBMC per well included roughly 9.2 IU/ml IL-2 and 9.5 to 10 ug/ml peptides. The starting material was CD4+ T cells from PBMCs cultured with HCoV-NL63 spike peptides, obtained after COVID-19 vaccination. The chain uses TRBV9 and TRBJ2-2; the match to TRBD1 covers 10 bases. This sequence was found in a human donor who received a COVID-19 vaccine. Some clones in this sample may be carry-over from other donors' samples. CDR3 sequence: CASSAWGTGDNTGELFF. Written as DNA, the CDR3 is TGTGCCAGCAGCGCTTGGGGGACAGGGGACAACACCGGGGAGCTGTTTTTT.